This T cell receptor beta chain was sequenced during a study of T cells in Graves' hyperthyroidism and ophthalmopathy. The investigators amplified TCR beta CDR3 regions from RNA transcripts. Initially, a first-round RT-PCR of the TCR CDR3 employed the HTBI primer set. Via MiXCR, TCRdb re-called the multiplex PCR reads, giving one row per CDR3 protein. The sample comprises about 640,000 distinct CDR3 sequences, 20% of which are singletons, and under 35% rests with the top ten. This clonotype was seen at least ten times. The germline CDR1 and CDR2 sequences are MDHEN and SYDVKM. The CDR3 has 16 residues. The V end lost 2 bases, the J end lost 1 base, and 14 bases lay between the germline ends.

The J gene is TRBJ2-5, the V gene TRBV28; either TRBD1 or TRBD2 may supply D (5 bases each). The sequenced material came from blood. The receptor's source is a man aged 25-45 years with Graves' ophthalmopathy. DNA of the CDR3: TGTGCCAGCAGTTTAAACCCCACGGGGCCCCAAGAGACCCAGTACTTC. Its translation: CASSLNPTGPQETQYF. Looking up the rest from reference TRBV28 and TRBJ2-5 gives the full variable domain: DVKVTQSSRYLVKRTGEKVFLECVQDMDHENMFWYRQDPGLGLRLIYFSYDVKMKEKGDIPEGYSVSREKKERFSLILESASTNQTSMYLCASSLNPTGPQETQYFGPGTRLLVL.